This TCR beta chain was observed in a study of blood T cell repertoires in COVID-19. Germline V gene sequence: CDR1 MGHDK, CDR2 SYGVNS. V was pared by 4 bases and J by 0 bases, with 13 bases between. The CDR3 is made up of 16 amino acids. Here immunoSEQ multiplex PCR was the method, and the copy in TCRdb shows in-frame clones only, minus some. The data hold around 100,000 clones, with 84% observed a single time. This clone was counted between two and nine times. Sequencing was carried out using peripheral blood. This receptor was taken from a human donor in a cohort sampled during active COVID-19. The chain combines TRBV25-1 with TRBJ1-5; no firm D call. The CDR3 DNA follows: TGTGCCAGCAGTGGAGGGAGGTGGGCTAGCAATCAGCCCCAGCATTTT. Its protein product is CASSGGRWASNQPQHF. Supplemented by reference TRBV25-1 and TRBJ1-5, the full variable domain reads EADIYQTPRYLVIGTGKKITLECSQTMGHDKMYWYQQDPGMELHLIHYSYGVNSTEKGDLSSESTVSRIRTEHFPLTLESARPSHTSQYLCASSGGRWASNQPQHFGDGTRLSIL.